This TCR beta chain was captured by sequencing in a study of blood T cell repertoires in COVID-19. Study overall: The study drew acute and convalescent COVID-19 samples from the United States, Italy and Spain.

Clones were sequenced by immunoSEQ multiplex PCR, and TCRdb holds only the in-frame ones, with some missing. The sample has fewer than 110,000 clones, approximately 89% seen once; the top ten hold roughly 18%. This CDR3 comprises 15 residues. The germline CDR1 and CDR2 sequences are SEHNR and FQNEAQ (reference sequence). The trim removed 5 bases at V and 5 bases at J, leaving 5 bases unmatched. This TCR came from a woman older than 75 in a cohort sampled during active COVID-19. This rearrangement joins TRBV7-9 to TRBJ2-3; TRBD2 matches at 12 bases. The sequenced material came from peripheral blood. The CDR3 protein is CASSQTSGGRDTQYF. Here the CDR3 DNA reads TGTGCCAGCAGCCAGACTAGCGGGGGTAGAGATACGCAGTATTTT.